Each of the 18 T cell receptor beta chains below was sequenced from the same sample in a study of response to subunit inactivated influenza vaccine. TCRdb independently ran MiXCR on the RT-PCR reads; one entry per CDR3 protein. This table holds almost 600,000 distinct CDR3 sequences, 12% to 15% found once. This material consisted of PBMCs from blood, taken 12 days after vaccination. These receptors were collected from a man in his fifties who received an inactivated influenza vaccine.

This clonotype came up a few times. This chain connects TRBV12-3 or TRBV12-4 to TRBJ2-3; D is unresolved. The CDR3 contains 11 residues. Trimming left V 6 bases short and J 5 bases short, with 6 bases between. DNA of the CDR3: TGTGCCAGCAGCGTTTTAGATACGCAGTATTTT. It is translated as CASSVLDTQYF.

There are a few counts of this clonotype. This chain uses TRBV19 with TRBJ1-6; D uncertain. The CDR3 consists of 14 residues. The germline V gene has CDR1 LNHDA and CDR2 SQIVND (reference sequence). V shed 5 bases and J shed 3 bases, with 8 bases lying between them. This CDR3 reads CASSPAYYNSPLHF. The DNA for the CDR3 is TGTGCCAGTAGTCCAGCGTACTATAATTCACCCCTCCACTTT.

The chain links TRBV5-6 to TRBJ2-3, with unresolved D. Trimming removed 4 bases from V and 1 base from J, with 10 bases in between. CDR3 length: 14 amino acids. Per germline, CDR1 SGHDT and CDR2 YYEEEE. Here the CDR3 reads CASSPLEGTDTQYF. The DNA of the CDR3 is TGTGCCAGCAGCCCTCTAGAGGGCACAGATACGCAGTATTTT.

The CDR3 coding sequence is TGCGCCAGCAGCTTGGGGTCCGTCTCTGGAAACACCATATATTTT. Encoded protein: CASSLGSVSGNTIYF. The chain employs TRBV5-1 and TRBJ1-3; no definite D call. Germline assignment: CDR1 SGHRS and CDR2 YFSETQ. Trimming took off 0 bases at V and 0 bases at J, with 7 bases between the two ends. The CDR3 is 15 residues long.

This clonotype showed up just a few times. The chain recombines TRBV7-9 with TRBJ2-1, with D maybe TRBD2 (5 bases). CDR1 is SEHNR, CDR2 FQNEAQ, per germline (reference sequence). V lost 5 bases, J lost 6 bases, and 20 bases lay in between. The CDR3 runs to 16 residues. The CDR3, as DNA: TGTGCCAGCAGCCACAAGCGGACCCTCCGAGGCAATGAGCAGTTCTTC. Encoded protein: CASSHKRTLRGNEQFF.

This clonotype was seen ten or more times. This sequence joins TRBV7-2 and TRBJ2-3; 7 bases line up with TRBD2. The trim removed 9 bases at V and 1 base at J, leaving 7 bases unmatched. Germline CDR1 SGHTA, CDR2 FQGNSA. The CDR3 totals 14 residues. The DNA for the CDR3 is TGTGCCAGTAAGGTTGGGAGGGGCACAGATACGCAGTATTTT. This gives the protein CASKVGRGTDTQYF.

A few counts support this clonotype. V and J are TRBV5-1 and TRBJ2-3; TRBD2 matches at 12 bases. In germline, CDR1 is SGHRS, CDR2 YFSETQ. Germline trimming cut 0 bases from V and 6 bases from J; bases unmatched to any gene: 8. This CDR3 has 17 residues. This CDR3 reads CASSLEVASGGADTQYF. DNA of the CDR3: TGCGCCAGCAGCTTGGAGGTTGCTAGCGGGGGGGCTGATACGCAGTATTTT. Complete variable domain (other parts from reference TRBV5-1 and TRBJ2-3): KAGVTQTPRYLIKTRGQQVTLSCSPISGHRSVSWYQQTPGQGLQFLFEYFSETQRNKGNFPGRFSGRQFSNSRSEMNVSTLELGDSALYLCASSLEVASGGADTQYFGPGTRLTVL.

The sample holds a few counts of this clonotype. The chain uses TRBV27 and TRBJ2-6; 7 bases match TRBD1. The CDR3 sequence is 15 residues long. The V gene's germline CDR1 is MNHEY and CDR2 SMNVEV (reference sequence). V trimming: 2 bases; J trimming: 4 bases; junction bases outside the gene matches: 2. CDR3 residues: CASSLRGPGANVLTF. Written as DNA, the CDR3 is TGTGCCAGCAGTTTAAGGGGGCCCGGGGCCAACGTCCTGACTTTC.

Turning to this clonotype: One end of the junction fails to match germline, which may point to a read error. For the CDR3, the DNA is TGTGCCAGCAGTAACTTGGGACTACTTCCCTCCTACAATGAGCAGTGCTTC. Residues: CASSNLGLLPSYNEQCF. The V and J genes are TRBV28 and TRBJ2-1, with 7 bases matching TRBD2. The CDR3 sequence is 17 residues long. Germline CDR1 reads MDHEN; CDR2 reads SYDVKM.

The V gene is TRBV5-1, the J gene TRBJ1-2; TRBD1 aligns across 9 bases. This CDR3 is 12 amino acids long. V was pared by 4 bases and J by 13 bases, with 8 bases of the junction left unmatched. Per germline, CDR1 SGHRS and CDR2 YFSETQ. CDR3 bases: TGCGCCAGCAGCCAGGGGACAGGGCATTCCACCTTC. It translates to CASSQGTGHSTF.

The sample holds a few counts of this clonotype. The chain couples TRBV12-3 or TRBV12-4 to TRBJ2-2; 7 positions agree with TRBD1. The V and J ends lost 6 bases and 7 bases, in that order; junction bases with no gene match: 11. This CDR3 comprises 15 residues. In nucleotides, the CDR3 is TGTGCCAGCAGACTAGGGACAGCCCCATTCGGGGAGCTGTTTTTT. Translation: CASRLGTAPFGELFF.

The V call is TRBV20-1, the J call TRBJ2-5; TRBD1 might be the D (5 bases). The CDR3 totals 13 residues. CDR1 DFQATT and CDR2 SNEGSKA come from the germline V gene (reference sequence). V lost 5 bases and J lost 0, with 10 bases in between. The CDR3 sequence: CSAPDTNQETQYF. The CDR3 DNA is TGCAGTGCTCCGGACACCAACCAAGAGACCCAGTACTTC.

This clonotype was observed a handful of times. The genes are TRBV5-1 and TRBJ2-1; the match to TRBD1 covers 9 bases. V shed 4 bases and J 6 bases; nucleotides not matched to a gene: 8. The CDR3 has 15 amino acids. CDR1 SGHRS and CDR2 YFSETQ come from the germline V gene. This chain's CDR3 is CASSPGTGFVNEQFF. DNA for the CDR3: TGCGCCAGCAGCCCCGGGACAGGGTTTGTCAATGAGCAGTTCTTC.

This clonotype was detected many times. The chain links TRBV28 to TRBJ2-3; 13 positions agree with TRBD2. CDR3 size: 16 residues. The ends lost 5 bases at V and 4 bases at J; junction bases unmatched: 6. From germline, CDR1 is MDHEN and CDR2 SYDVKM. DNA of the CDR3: TGTGCCAGCAGTCTCTTACTAGCGGGAGGGCCAGATACGCAGTATTTT. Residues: CASSLLLAGGPDTQYF.

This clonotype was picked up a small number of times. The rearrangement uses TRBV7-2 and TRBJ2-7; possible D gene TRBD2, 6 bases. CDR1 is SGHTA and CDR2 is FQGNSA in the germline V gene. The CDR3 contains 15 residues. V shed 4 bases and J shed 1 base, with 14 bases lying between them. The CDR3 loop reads CASSSGLPPSYEQYF. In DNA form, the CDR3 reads TGTGCCAGCAGCTCAGGACTACCCCCGTCCTACGAGCAGTACTTC.

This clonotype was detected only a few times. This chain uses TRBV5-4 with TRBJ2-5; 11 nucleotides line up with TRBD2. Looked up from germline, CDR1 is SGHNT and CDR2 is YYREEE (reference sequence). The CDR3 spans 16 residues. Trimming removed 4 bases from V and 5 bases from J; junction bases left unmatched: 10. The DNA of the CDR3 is TGTGCCAGCAGCAGACGACTAGCGGGAAGCGGGGAGACCCAGTACTTC. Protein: CASSRRLAGSGETQYF.

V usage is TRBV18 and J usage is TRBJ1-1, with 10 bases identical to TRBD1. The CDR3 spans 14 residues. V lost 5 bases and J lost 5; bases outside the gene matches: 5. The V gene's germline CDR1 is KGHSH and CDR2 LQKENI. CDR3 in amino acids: CASSVGTGATEAFF. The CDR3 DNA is TGTGCCAGCTCAGTCGGGACAGGGGCAACTGAAGCTTTCTTT. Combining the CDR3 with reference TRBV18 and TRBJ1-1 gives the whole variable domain NAGVMQNPRHLVRRRGQEARLRCSPMKGHSHVYWYRQLPEEGLKFMVYLQKENIIDESGMPKERFSAEFPKEGPSILRIQQVVRGDSAAYFCASSVGTGATEAFFGQGTRLTVV.

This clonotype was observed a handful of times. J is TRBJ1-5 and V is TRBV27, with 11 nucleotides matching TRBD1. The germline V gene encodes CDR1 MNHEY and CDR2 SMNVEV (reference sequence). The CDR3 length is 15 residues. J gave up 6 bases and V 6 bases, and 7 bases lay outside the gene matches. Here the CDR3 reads CASSPSDRGRQPQHF. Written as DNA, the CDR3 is TGTGCCAGCAGCCCCTCGGACAGGGGGCGTCAGCCCCAGCATTTT.